This is a list of T cell receptor beta chains from one sample in a study of siplizumab effects on memory and regulatory T cells. Only in-frame clones appear in the TCRdb table, and some are missing; sequencing was by immunoSEQ multiplex PCR. The table has roughly 60,000 clones, about 92% seen once. The sample consisted of CD8+ T cells sorted from blood. These TCRs come from a human donor in good health. Each CDR3 is given with its conserved first and last residue. The order of the fields is D gene, V gene, CDR3 protein. The D gene is left open where the match is weak.

>.|TRBV5-1
CASSVFDLASTDTQYF
>.|TRBV15
CATSRDSINSNQPQHF
>.|TRBV4-1
CASSQGSNQPQHF
>.|TRBV19
CASSIVGSSYEQYF
>TRBD1|TRBV6-6
CASSFRDSSYEQYF
>TRBD1|TRBV29-1
CSVLSGGYGNQPQHF
>.|TRBV27
CASSYLSRGDEQYF
>TRBD1|TRBV19
CASSIDPEGRGKTYGYTF
>.|TRBV29-1
CSVIRGTETQYF
>TRBD1|TRBV29-1
CSVEDGTGKTGELFF
>.|TRBV7-9
CASSLEAGMRNSPLHF
>.|TRBV19
CARGWPGLYNEQFF
>TRBD1|TRBV19
CATLQGAGNTEAFF
>TRBD2|TRBV7-6
CASSPRGGRETQYF
>.|TRBV29-1
CSAVWGLGVEQYF
>.|TRBV19
CASSIRGVGTEAFF
>.|TRBV11-1
CASSLGQPETNEKLFF
>TRBD1|TRBV28
CASSIYRGGYGYTF
>.|TRBV7-9
CASSSGSTRTAYNQPQHF
>.|TRBV4-1
CASSQEDQGLVTYEQYF
>.|TRBV27
CASSAGPSTEAFF
>TRBD1|TRBV5-1
CASSPQDRGSAEQFF
>.|TRBV29-1
CSVGLNYGYTF
>TRBD2|TRBV7-3
CASSLPTLGREIYEQYF
>.|TRBV5-1
CASSLTRAGTGELFF
>.|TRBV6-4
CASSEEGSEYNEQFF
>.|TRBV7-9
CASSSETDTQYF
>TRBD2|TRBV7-3
CASARAGGSSYEQYF
>.|TRBV19
CASSFEGGYTF
>.|TRBV2
CASISDEQYF
>TRBD1|TRBV13
CASSSQGALTEAFF
>TRBD2|TRBV11-2
CASSVTSGDEQYF
>.|TRBV19
CASSNRASRSYEQYF
>TRBD1|TRBV27
CASAGTGSSTDTQYF
>TRBD1|TRBV4-1
CASSQGGTGHIREQYF
>TRBD2|TRBV7-9
CASSFLVAGAFDEQFF
>.|TRBV25-1
CASSESQHQETQYF
>.|TRBV4-1
CASSPRANEQFF
>.|TRBV12-5
CASAPRERSYEQYF
>.|TRBV7-9
CASSLAESSGANVLTF
>TRBD1|TRBV28
CASSQRQGPNEKLFF
>.|TRBV19
CASSPSGGYEQYF
>.|TRBV28
CASSLTSNTGELFF
>.|TRBV9
CASSATGMNTEAFF
>.|TRBV4-1
CASSHADLGAYEQYF
>.|TRBV6-5
CASSSGSYNEQFF
>.|TRBV29-1
CSVEHGDGYTF
>.|TRBV14
CASSQGVSSSFLETQYF
>TRBD1|TRBV7-2
CASSPGQGPGELFF
>TRBD2|TRBV15
CATSRPAREGPFNEQFF
>.|TRBV9
CASSGAGGELFF
>.|TRBV6-5
CASSHRQGHADTQYF
>TRBD2|TRBV30
CAWSQGLATYNEQFF
>.|TRBV6-1
CASSVVPYEQYF